The source of this T cell receptor beta chain is a study of T cell responses to AZD1222 COVID-19 vaccine. Study-wide results and caveats: Donors were chiefly white British, with a greater number of females, and clonal diversity was perhaps underestimated. Only after the peak T cell response were repertoires sampled.

Germline CDR1 and CDR2: SNHLY and FYNNEI. The CDR3 covers 14 residues. V was cut by 4 bases and J by 1 base, with 8 bases left in between. Libraries were prepared by immunoSEQ multiplex PCR; TCRdb keeps only in-frame clonotypes and omits some of them. The sample lists 84,000 or so clones, about 93% seen once, with less than 5.5% in the top ten. To note about this clone: Its antigen is undetermined.

The chain recombines TRBV2 with TRBJ1-5; the D gene is possibly TRBD1 (5 bases). This TCR came from an adult in good health. This sample comprised peripheral blood, obtained on day 0 of MenACWY control vaccination. This CDR3 is CASSARQSNQPQHF. The CDR3 DNA reads as TGTGCCAGCAGTGCCAGACAGAGCAATCAGCCCCAGCATTTT. Supplemented by reference TRBV2 and TRBJ1-5, the full variable domain reads EPEVTQTPSHQVTQMGQEVILRCVPISNHLYFYWYRQILGQKVEFLVSFYNNEISEKSEIFDDQFSVERPDGSNFTLKIRSTKLEDSAMYFCASSARQSNQPQHFGDGTRLSIL.